This TCR beta chain was identified in a study of blood T cell repertoires in COVID-19. Using immunoSEQ multiplex PCR, the repertoire was profiled, and TCRdb retains in-frame clones only, with some absent. The sample carries roughly 140,000 clones, roughly 88% recorded once. Germline assignment: CDR1 MNHEY and CDR2 SMNVEV (reference sequence). V was clipped by 4 bases and J by 4 bases; unmatched bases: 0. The CDR3 has 13 residues. The chain couples TRBV27 to TRBJ1-5, with 8 bases fitting TRBD1. Sample: peripheral blood. This TCR was sampled from a woman between 50 and 59 years old in a cohort sampled during active or convalescent COVID-19. CDR3 in DNA: TGTGCCAGCAGTTGGACAGGGAATCAGCCCCAGCATTTT. Translated, it gives CASSWTGNQPQHF.